A selection of T cell receptor beta chains follows, all from one sample in a study of blood T cell repertoires in COVID-19. Libraries were prepared by immunoSEQ multiplex PCR; TCRdb keeps only in-frame clonotypes and omits some of them. Found here are 400,000 to 500,000 clones, around 87% of them singletons; the top ten hold 1.5% to 2%. Sequencing was carried out using PBMCs or T cells enriched from blood (not recorded which). Receptor source: a woman aged 40-49 years who had recovered from COVID-19. Both conserved end residues are part of each CDR3. The order of the fields is D gene, clone size, V gene, J gene, CDR3 DNA, CDR3 protein. D genes are given only for firm matches. Clone size, where shown, is once, few, many, or a class for clones that have expanded.

>NA|NA|TRBV11-2|TRBJ1-1
TGTGCCAGCAGCTTAATCTCCAGGGACACTGAAGCTTTCTTT
CASSLISRDTEAFF
>NA|NA|TRBV4-1|TRBJ1-2
TGCGCCAGCAGCCAAGTCGGCCACATCCCGGAGAGGGGCTACACCTTC
CASSQVGHIPERGYTF
>TRBD1|few|TRBV3-1/TRBV3-2|TRBJ2-7
TGTGCCAGCAGCCAGGACGGACAGGGGTATTCCTACGAGCAGTACTTC
CASSQDGQGYSYEQYF
>NA|NA|TRBV6-1|TRBJ1-1
TGTGCCAGCAGTGAAGCAAGTCGGGGGGGTTTCGAAGCTTTCTTT
CASSEASRGGFEAFF
>TRBD1|NA|TRBV18|TRBJ1-2
TGTGCCAGCTCAGCGCAACAGGGGGCCTATGGCTACACCTTC
CASSAQQGAYGYTF
>TRBD1|NA|TRBV4-1|TRBJ2-1
TGCGCCAGCAGCCAAGAAGGGGACAGGGTCAATGAGCAGTTCTTC
CASSQEGDRVNEQFF
>TRBD2|NA|TRBV7-6|TRBJ2-5
TGTGCCAGCAGCTCTGCGGGAGTAAAAGGCCAAGAGACCCAGTACTTC
CASSSAGVKGQETQYF
>TRBD1|NA|TRBV6-5|TRBJ2-3
TGTGCCAGCAGTTACTCTACAGGGGGCAAAGATACGCAGTATTTT
CASSYSTGGKDTQYF
>TRBD1|once|TRBV5-1|TRBJ2-5
TGCGCCAGCAGACTGGACAGGGGAAAGACCCAGTACTTC
CASRLDRGKTQYF
>TRBD1|NA|TRBV19|TRBJ1-6
TGTGCCAGTAGTATAGGTATCGACAGGGTAAATTCACCCCTCCACTTT
CASSIGIDRVNSPLHF
>TRBD2|NA|TRBV10-1|TRBJ2-3
TGCGCCAGCAGTGACGGGAGGATGACAGATACGCAGTATTTT
CASSDGRMTDTQYF
>TRBD1|NA|TRBV5-8|TRBJ1-1
TGTGCCAGCAGCTACGGACAGGGTAGGACTGAAGCTTTCTTT
CASSYGQGRTEAFF
>TRBD1|once|TRBV7-2|TRBJ1-5
TGTGCCAGCAGCCCGGGACAGGGGGCGCGGTTCAATCAGCCCCAGCATTTT
CASSPGQGARFNQPQHF